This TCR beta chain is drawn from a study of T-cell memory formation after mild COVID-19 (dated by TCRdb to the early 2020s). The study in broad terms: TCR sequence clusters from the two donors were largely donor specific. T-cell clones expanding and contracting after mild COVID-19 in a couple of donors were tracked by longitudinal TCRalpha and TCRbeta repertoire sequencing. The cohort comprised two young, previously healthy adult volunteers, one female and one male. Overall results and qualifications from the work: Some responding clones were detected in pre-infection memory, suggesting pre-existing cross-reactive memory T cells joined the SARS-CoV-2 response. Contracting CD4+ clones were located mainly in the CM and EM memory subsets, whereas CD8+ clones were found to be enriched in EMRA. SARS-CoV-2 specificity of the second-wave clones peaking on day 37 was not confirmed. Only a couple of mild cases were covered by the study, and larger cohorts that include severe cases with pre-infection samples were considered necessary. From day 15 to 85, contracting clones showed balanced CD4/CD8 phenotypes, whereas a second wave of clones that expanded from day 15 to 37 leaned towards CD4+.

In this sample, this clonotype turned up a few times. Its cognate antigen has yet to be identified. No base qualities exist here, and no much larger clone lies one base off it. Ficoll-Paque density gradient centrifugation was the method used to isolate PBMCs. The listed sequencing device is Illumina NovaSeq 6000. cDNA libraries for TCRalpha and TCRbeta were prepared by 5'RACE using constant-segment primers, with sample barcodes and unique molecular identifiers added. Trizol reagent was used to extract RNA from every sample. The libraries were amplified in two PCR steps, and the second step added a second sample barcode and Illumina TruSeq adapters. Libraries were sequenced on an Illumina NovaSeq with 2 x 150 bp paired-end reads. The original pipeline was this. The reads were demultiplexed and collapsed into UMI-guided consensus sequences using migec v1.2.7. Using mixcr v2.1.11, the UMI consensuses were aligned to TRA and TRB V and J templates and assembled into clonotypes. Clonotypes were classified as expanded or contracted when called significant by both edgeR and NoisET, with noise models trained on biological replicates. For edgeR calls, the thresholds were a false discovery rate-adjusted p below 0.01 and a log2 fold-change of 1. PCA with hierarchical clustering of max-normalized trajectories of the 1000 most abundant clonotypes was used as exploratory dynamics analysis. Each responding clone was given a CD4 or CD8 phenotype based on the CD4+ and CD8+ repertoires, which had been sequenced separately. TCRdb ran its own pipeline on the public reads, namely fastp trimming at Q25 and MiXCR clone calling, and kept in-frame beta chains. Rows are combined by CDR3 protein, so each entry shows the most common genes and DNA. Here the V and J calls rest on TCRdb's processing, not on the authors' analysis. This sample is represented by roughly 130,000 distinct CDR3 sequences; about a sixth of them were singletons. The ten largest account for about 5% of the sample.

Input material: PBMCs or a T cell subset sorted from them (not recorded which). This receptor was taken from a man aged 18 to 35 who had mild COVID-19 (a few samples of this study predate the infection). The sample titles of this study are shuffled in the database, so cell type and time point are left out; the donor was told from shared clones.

The DNA reads as follows: TGTGCCACCAGCAACGGCTACAATGAGCAGTTCTTC. Protein translation: CATSNGYNEQFF. Recombination linked TRBV15 to TRBJ2-1, with the identity of the D gene unclear. A distance of 4 bases separates the germline ends of V and J, which lose 4 bases and 3 bases respectively. Its CDR3 holds 12 amino acids, cysteine through phenylalanine. The sequence is cut down to CDR3 DNA, 36 bases in frame from base 1. CDR1 and CDR2 are drawn from the germline V gene (reference sequence): LNHNV, YYDKDF.